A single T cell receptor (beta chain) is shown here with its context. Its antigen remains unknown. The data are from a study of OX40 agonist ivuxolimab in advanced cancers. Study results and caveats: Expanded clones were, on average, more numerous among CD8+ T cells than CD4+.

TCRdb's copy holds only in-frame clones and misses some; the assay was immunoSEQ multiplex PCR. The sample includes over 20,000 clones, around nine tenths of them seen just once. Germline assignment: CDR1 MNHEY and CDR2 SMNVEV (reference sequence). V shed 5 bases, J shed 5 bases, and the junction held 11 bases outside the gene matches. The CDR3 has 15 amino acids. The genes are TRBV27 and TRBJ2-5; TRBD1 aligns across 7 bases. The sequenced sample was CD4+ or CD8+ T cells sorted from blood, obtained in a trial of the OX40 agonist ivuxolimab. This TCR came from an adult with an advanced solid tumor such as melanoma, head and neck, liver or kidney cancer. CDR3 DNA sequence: TGTGCCAGCAGTCTTGACCCGGGACAGTTGGAGACCCAGTACTTC. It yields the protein CASSLDPGQLETQYF.